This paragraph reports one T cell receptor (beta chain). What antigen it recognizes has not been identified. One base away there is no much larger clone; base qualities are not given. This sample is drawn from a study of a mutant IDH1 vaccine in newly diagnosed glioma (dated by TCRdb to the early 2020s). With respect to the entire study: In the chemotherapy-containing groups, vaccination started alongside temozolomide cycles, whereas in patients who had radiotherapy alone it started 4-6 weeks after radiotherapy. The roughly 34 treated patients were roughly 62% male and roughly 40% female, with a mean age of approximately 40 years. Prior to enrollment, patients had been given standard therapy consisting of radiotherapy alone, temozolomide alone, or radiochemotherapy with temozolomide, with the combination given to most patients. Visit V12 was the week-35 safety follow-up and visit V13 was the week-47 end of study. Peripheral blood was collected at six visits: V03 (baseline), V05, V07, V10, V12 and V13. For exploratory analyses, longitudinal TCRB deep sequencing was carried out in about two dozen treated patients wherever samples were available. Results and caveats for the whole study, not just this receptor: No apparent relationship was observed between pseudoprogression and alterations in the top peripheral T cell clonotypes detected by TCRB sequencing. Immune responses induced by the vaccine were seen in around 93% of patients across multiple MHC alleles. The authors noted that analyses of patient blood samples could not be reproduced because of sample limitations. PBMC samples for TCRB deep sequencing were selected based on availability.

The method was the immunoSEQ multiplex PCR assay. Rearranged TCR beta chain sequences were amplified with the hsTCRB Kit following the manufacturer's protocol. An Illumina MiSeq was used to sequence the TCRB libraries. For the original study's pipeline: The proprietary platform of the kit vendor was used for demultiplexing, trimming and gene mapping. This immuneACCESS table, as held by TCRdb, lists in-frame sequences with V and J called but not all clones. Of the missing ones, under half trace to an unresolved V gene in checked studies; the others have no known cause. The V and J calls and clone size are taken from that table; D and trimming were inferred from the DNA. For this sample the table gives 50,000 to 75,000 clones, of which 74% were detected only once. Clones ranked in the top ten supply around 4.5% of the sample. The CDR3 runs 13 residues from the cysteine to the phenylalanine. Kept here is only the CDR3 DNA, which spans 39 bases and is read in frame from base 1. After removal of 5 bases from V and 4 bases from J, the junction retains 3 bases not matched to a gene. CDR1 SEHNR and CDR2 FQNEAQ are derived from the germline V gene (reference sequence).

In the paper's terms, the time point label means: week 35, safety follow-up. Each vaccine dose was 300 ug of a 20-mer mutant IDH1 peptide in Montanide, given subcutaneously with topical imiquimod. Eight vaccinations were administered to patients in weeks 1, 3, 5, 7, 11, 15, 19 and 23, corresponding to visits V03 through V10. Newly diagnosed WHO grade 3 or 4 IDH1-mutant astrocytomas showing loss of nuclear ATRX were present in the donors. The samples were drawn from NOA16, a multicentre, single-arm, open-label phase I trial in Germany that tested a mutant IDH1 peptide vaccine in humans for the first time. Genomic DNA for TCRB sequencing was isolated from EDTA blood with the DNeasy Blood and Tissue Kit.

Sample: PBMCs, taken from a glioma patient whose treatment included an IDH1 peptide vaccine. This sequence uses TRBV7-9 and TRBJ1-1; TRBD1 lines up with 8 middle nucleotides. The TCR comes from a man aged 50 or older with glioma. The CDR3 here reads CASSGQGGTEAFF. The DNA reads TGTGCCAGCAGCGGACAGGGCGGCACTGAAGCTTTCTTT.